What follows describes a single TCR beta chain. The source of the sample is a study of T cell changes during pregnancy in multiple sclerosis. V shed 3 bases, J shed 3 bases, and the junction held 3 bases outside the gene matches. CDR1 KGHSH and CDR2 LQKENI come from the germline V gene. The length of the CDR3 is 15 residues. TCRdb's table, derived via immunoSEQ multiplex PCR, lists solely in-frame clones and lacks some. The sample carries tens of thousands of clones, 91% recorded once. V gene TRBV18 combines with J gene TRBJ1-2, with 11 positions matching TRBD1. The sequence came from a female donor with multiple sclerosis, enrolled in a pregnancy study. The sequences come from peripheral blood, collected before pregnancy. The CDR3, as DNA: TGTGCCAGCTCACCCGGACAGGGGGCCTACTATGGCTACACCTTC. Amino acid sequence: CASSPGQGAYYGYTF.